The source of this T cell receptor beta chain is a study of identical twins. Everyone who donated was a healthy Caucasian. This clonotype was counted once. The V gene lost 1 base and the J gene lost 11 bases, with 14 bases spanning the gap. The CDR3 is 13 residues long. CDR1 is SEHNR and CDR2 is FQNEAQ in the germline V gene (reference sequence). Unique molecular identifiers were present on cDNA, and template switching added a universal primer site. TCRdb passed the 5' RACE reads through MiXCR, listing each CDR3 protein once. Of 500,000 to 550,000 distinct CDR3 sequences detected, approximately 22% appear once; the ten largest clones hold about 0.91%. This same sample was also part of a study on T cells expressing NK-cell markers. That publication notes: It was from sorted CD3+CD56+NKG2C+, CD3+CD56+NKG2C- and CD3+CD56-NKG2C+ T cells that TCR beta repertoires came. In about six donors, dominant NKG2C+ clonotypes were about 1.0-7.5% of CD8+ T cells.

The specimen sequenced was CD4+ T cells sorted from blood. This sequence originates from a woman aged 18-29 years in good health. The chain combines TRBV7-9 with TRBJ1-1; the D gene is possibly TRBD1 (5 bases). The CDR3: CASSLVGQGTAFF. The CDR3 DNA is TGTGCCAGCAGCTTAGTGGGTCAGGGTACGGCTTTCTTT.